The 13 T cell receptor beta chains below all came from one sample that was sequenced in a study of Tregs in tolerant kidney transplant recipients. Assay used: immunoSEQ multiplex PCR; TCRdb lists only in-frame clones, some missing. The data contain about 240,000 clones, about four fifths of them singletons. The sample taken for sequencing was CD4+ T cells from blood. The receptors were gathered from a human donor in good health.

J is TRBJ2-7 and V is TRBV10-1, with 9 bases that match TRBD2. V lost 6 bases and J lost 5; bases outside the gene matches: 17. The CDR3 runs 17 residues. Germline V gene sequence: CDR1 WNHNN, CDR2 SYGVQD (reference sequence). The DNA for the CDR3 is TGCGCCAGCAGCGCCGGGGCTAGCGGGAAGGTTCCCCACGAGCAGTACTTC. Translation gives CASSAGASGKVPHEQYF.

The rearrangement uses TRBV4-1 and TRBJ1-2, with a possible D match to TRBD1 (5 bases). The V end lost 5 bases, the J end lost 8 bases, and 15 bases lay between the germline ends. This CDR3 has 13 residues. Germline V gene data show CDR1 as MGHRA and CDR2 as YSYEKL. CDR3 in DNA: TGCGCCAGCAGCGATCGGGGGACGGGGGGCTACACCTTC. This sequence encodes CASSDRGTGGYTF.

The chain links TRBV6-4 to TRBJ2-3, with D perhaps matching TRBD2 (6 bases). This CDR3 is built from 15 residues. From germline, CDR1 is MRHNA and CDR2 SNTAGT. V dropped 0 bases and J dropped 4 bases, with 11 bases sitting between them. This CDR3 is CASSDSGSGADTQYF. The CDR3 DNA follows: TGTGCCAGCAGTGACTCTGGATCGGGGGCAGATACGCAGTATTTT.

This clone appeared a few times. This rearrangement joins TRBV5-8 to TRBJ1-5; D is perhaps TRBD1 (5 bases). V shed 0 bases and J shed 4 bases, with 11 bases lying between them. Germline CDR1 SGHTS, CDR2 YDEGEE. The CDR3 extends over 15 amino acids. The CDR3 loop reads CASSLEGRSNQPQHF. Here the CDR3 DNA reads TGTGCCAGCAGCTTGGAGGGACGGAGTAATCAGCCCCAGCATTTT.

This sequence joins TRBV4-2 and TRBJ2-7, with 9 nucleotides matching TRBD2. The CDR3 extends over 17 amino acids. V dropped 0 bases and J dropped 2; count of bases not matched to a gene: 8. The germline V gene has CDR1 LGHNA and CDR2 YNFKEQ. The CDR3 loop reads CASSQDDRREGPYEQYF. CDR3 coding DNA: TGTGCCAGCAGCCAAGATGACCGGCGGGAGGGACCCTACGAGCAGTACTTC.

The V and J genes are TRBV15 and TRBJ2-2; 9 nucleotides match TRBD1. CDR1 is LNHNV, CDR2 YYDKDF, per germline (reference sequence). Trimming removed 5 bases from V and 8 bases from J; junction bases left unmatched: 6. The CDR3 contains 14 residues. The CDR3 nucleotides read TGTGCCACCAGCGGACAGGGGCGCAGTGGGGAGCTGTTTTTT. Its protein product is CATSGQGRSGELFF.

This chain links TRBV7-6 with TRBJ2-5; D gene ambiguous. The CDR3 has 17 residues. V dropped 2 bases and J dropped 3 bases, with 19 bases sitting between them. Germline CDR1 is SGHVS and CDR2 is FNYEAQ. The CDR3 region is CASSLNPPVDEKETQYF. CDR3 coding DNA: TGTGCCAGCAGCTTAAATCCCCCGGTAGACGAGAAAGAGACCCAGTACTTC.

The chain links TRBV9 to TRBJ2-1; the D is unclear. Per the germline V gene, CDR1 is SGDLS and CDR2 is YYNGEE. This CDR3 comprises 18 residues. Trimming took 1 base from V and 0 from J, leaving 17 bases between them. This CDR3 is CASSVPLKGGSSYNEQFF. The CDR3 region has the DNA TGTGCCAGCAGCGTACCCCTGAAAGGCGGCAGCTCCTACAATGAGCAGTTCTTC.

The V and J genes are TRBV5-1 and TRBJ1-1; 8 bases match TRBD1. The CDR3 consists of 15 residues. The V gene end was trimmed by 1 base and the J gene end by 1 base; junction bases not matched to a gene: 3. Germline assignment: CDR1 SGHRS and CDR2 YFSETQ. The CDR3 spells CASSLTGGRNTEAFF. DNA for the CDR3: TGCGCCAGCAGCTTGACAGGGGGACGGAACACTGAAGCTTTCTTT.

The chain uses TRBV14 and TRBJ2-7, with D perhaps given as TRBD1 or TRBD2 (5 bases each). The CDR3 has 15 residues. Germline V lookup: CDR1 SGHDN, CDR2 FVKESK. Trimming stripped 0 bases from V and 8 bases from J, with 17 bases between. Written as DNA, the CDR3 is TGTGCCAGCAGCCAAGATGGGGGTCTAGCTGACAAGCAGTACTTC. As protein: CASSQDGGLADKQYF.

The rearrangement uses TRBV2 and TRBJ1-2; a possible D gene is TRBD1 (5 bases). CDR3 length: 15 residues. Germline CDR1 is SNHLY and CDR2 is FYNNEI. V gave up 2 bases and J gave up 8 bases, with 18 bases separating them. DNA for the CDR3: TGTGCCAGCAGTGAAAGCCCCAACGGGGGGAGGGGCTACACCTTC. Translating gives CASSESPNGGRGYTF.

Remarks on this clone: Other DNA sequences in the sample encode the same CDR3. The J gene is TRBJ2-5, the V gene TRBV18; D not resolved. CDR1 is KGHSH and CDR2 is LQKENI in the germline V gene. Trimming removed 6 bases at V and 0 bases at J, with 8 bases between. The CDR3 consists of 13 residues. The CDR3 reads CASSPGDQETQYF. CDR3 bases: TGTGCCAGCTCTCCGGGCGACCAAGAGACCCAGTACTTC.

The rearrangement links TRBV27 to TRBJ2-7, with D uncertain. Trimming took 5 bases from V and 6 from J, leaving 20 bases between them. The germline V gene has CDR1 MNHEY and CDR2 SMNVEV (reference sequence). The CDR3 is 15 residues long. The CDR3 here is CASSPLPARLTEQYF. CDR3 sequence (DNA): TGTGCCAGCAGTCCACTTCCTGCCCGTCTAACCGAGCAGTACTTC.